The clone carrying this T cell receptor beta chain was counted a few times. Its matching antigen is unknown. This sample's time point: persistent/refractory GD, antithyroid drugs over 5 years with positive TRAb. From PBMCs, RNA was extracted and then used to make the TCR library. Recruitment took place at an endocrinology department in Xi'an, China. For TCR beta, libraries came from iRepertoire HTBI primers and Arm-PCR of CDR3 regions. TCRdb analysed the multiplex PCR reads with MiXCR anew, one entry per CDR3 protein. The sample includes about 660,000 distinct CDR3 sequences, around 32% of them seen just once. The sample belongs to a study of regulatory T cells in long-lasting Graves disease. Study results and caveats: Reduced TCR diversity was observed in persistent Graves' patients versus newly diagnosed patients.

CDR1 SEHNR and CDR2 FQNEAQ come from the germline V gene (reference sequence). Between the trimmed V and J ends, which lost 5 bases and 4 bases, there was a span of 11 bases. The CDR3 sequence is 13 residues long. This receptor was obtained from a female donor with Graves disease. The material was peripheral blood mononuclear cells (PBMCs), obtained when the disease was refractory, from a patient treated with antithyroid drugs. This sequence joins TRBV7-9 and TRBJ1-2; D possibly corresponds to TRBD1 (5 bases). In DNA form, the CDR3 reads TGTGCCAGCAGCCCGGGACCCCCCTATGGCTACACCTTC. This codes for CASSPGPPYGYTF.